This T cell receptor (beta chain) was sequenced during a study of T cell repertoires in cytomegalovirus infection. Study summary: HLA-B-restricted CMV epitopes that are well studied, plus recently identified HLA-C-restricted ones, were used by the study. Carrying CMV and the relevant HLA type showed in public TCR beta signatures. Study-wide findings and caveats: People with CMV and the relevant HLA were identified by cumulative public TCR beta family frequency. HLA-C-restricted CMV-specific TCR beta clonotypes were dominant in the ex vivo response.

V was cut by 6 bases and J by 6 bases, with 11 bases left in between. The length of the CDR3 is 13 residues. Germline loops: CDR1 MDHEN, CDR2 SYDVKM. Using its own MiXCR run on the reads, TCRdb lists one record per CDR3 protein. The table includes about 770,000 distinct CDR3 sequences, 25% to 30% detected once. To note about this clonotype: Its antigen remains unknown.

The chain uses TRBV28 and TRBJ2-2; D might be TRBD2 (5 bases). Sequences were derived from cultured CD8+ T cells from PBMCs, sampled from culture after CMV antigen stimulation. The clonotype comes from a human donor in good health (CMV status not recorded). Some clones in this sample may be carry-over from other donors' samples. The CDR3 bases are TGTGCCAGCAGACCGCCGGGGTCCGGGGAGCTGTTTTTT. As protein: CASRPPGSGELFF.